Listed below are T cell receptor beta chains from one sample, sequenced in a study of identical twins. TCRdb fed the 5' RACE reads into MiXCR, producing one record per CDR3 protein. Among around 250,000 distinct CDR3 sequences, roughly 12% were seen once, and the ten largest hold 4% to 5%. These data were also filed under a second study, of yellow fever vaccine responses in identical twins.

Sequences were obtained from memory (CD45RO+) T cells sorted from blood. These receptors all stem from a young woman in good health. The CDR3 runs from the conserved cysteine through the conserved F or W. A D gene is named only where the DNA matches it firmly. A row's size may be missing; if present it is once, few, many or a size class.

TRBJ1-1,NA,TRBV12-3/TRBV12-4,many,CASRKVQTGEAFF,TGTGCCAGCAGAAAGGTACAGACAGGCGAAGCTTTCTTT
TRBJ2-5,NA,TRBV7-9,few,CASSEGRAFGTQYF,TGTGCCAGCAGCGAAGGACGAGCCTTCGGGACCCAGTACTTC
TRBJ2-1,NA,TRBV7-9,few,CASSAGSGWGQFF,TGTGCCAGCAGCGCTGGGAGCGGCTGGGGGCAGTTCTTC
TRBJ2-5,NA,TRBV15,few,CATSPFGGRVGGETQYF,TGTGCCACCAGCCCCTTCGGGGGACGGGTGGGAGGAGAGACCCAGTACTTC
TRBJ2-7,TRBD2,TRBV7-8,NA,CASSLVEGGYEQYF,TGTGCCAGCAGCTTAGTAGAGGGAGGGTACGAGCAGTACTTC
TRBJ1-2,NA,TRBV11-2,NA,CASSPPGGNYGYTF,TGTGCCAGCAGCCCCCCTGGGGGGAACTATGGCTACACCTTC
TRBJ2-3,TRBD1,TRBV7-9,few,CASSLVAGGADTQYF,TGTGCCAGCAGCTTAGTTGCAGGGGGCGCAGATACGCAGTATTTT
TRBJ2-1,TRBD2,TRBV24-1,few,CATSETSGRGYNEQFF,TGTGCCACCAGTGAGACTAGCGGGAGAGGGTACAATGAGCAGTTCTTC
TRBJ1-5,NA,TRBV27,many,CASSSGGQPQHF,TGTGCCAGCAGTTCTGGGGGGCAGCCCCAGCATTTT
TRBJ1-6,NA,TRBV9,few,CASSVGRVDSPLHF,TGTGCCAGCAGCGTGGGCAGGGTAGATTCACCCCTCCACTTT
TRBJ2-3,TRBD2,TRBV3-1,few,CASSHYGTSGGLGTDTQYF,TGTGCCAGCAGCCATTACGGGACTAGCGGTGGGCTGGGGACAGATACGCAGTATTTT
TRBJ2-2,NA,TRBV14,few,CASSQDSNRLTGELFF,TGTGCCAGCAGCCAAGATTCTAACAGACTCACCGGGGAGCTGTTTTTT
TRBJ2-3,NA,TRBV12-3/TRBV12-4,many,CASRRGGDTQYF,TGTGCCAGCAGGAGGGGCGGAGATACGCAGTATTTT
TRBJ1-1,NA,TRBV15,many,CATSRDRGPNTEAFF,TGTGCCACCAGCAGAGATAGGGGCCCCAACACTGAAGCTTTCTTT
TRBJ1-4,NA,TRBV27,NA,CASSSLGQIDEKLFF,TGTGCCAGCAGTTCGCTTGGGCAGATCGATGAAAAACTGTTTTTT
TRBJ2-3,NA,TRBV5-4,few,CASSLYRVDTQYF,TGTGCCAGCAGCTTGTATAGGGTGGATACGCAGTATTTT
TRBJ2-2,TRBD2,TRBV2,NA,CASSPRLAGVWTGELFF,TGTGCCAGCAGTCCCAGACTAGCGGGAGTGTGGACCGGGGAGCTGTTTTTT
TRBJ2-4,TRBD1,TRBV12-3/TRBV12-4,many,CASSLAGGTGNIQYF,TGTGCCAGCAGTTTAGCGGGGGGGACAGGGAACATTCAGTACTTC
TRBJ2-1,TRBD1,TRBV5-4,few,CASSFLGQGAYNEQFF,TGTGCCAGCAGCTTTTTGGGACAGGGGGCGTACAATGAGCAGTTCTTC
TRBJ1-2,NA,TRBV29-1,few,CSVRGPGKIVEDYGYTF,TGCAGCGTCCGAGGCCCAGGGAAGATCGTAGAGGACTATGGCTACACCTTC
TRBJ2-1,NA,TRBV15,NA,CATSPHFGGLYNEQFF,TGTGCCACCAGCCCCCATTTTGGCGGGCTCTACAATGAGCAGTTCTTC
TRBJ2-7,NA,TRBV7-2,many,CASSLRQGYEQYF,TGTGCCAGCAGCTTACGGCAGGGCTACGAGCAGTACTTC
TRBJ1-1,NA,TRBV6-2/TRBV6-3,few,CASSRDTGTTEAFF,TGTGCCAGCAGTAGGGACACAGGTACGACTGAAGCTTTCTTT
TRBJ2-7,NA,TRBV3-1,few,CASSPRTRAYEQYF,TGTGCCAGCAGCCCCCGAACACGGGCATACGAGCAGTACTTC
TRBJ2-3,NA,TRBV12-3/TRBV12-4,many,CASSIAGKADTQYF,TGTGCCAGCAGTATAGCAGGAAAGGCAGATACGCAGTATTTT
TRBJ2-3,NA,TRBV28,few,CASRGEVIDTQYF,TGTGCCAGCAGGGGGGAGGTGATAGATACGCAGTATTTT
TRBJ2-5,NA,TRBV11-2,NA,CASSSQWRVDLAGALQETQYF,TGTGCCAGCAGCTCCCAATGGAGGGTGGATCTGGCAGGCGCCCTTCAAGAGACCCAGTACTTC
TRBJ2-7,NA,TRBV4-2,NA,CASSQGLGGLGWEQYF,TGTGCCAGCAGCCAAGGCCTAGGGGGTCTCGGATGGGAGCAGTACTTC
TRBJ2-2,NA,TRBV5-1,many,CASSGDRFGTGELFF,TGCGCCAGCAGCGGGGACCGTTTTGGCACCGGGGAGCTGTTTTTT
TRBJ2-7,TRBD2,TRBV30,many,CAWRPGTSVGEQYF,TGTGCCTGGAGACCCGGGACTAGCGTTGGCGAGCAGTACTTC
TRBJ2-5,TRBD2,TRBV20-1,NA,CSARGLAGAQETQYF,TGCAGTGCTCGCGGACTAGCGGGAGCCCAAGAGACCCAGTACTTC
TRBJ2-1,NA,TRBV11-2,many,CASSLDGYNEQFF,TGTGCCAGCAGCTTGGACGGTTACAATGAGCAGTTCTTC
TRBJ1-1,TRBD1,TRBV12-3/TRBV12-4,many,CASSVTGTERAFF,TGTGCCAGCAGTGTAACCGGGACAGAAAGAGCTTTCTTT
TRBJ2-2,TRBD2,TRBV4-3,few,CASSHWTSGRAYIDTGELFF,TGCGCCAGCAGCCACTGGACTAGCGGGAGGGCCTATATCGACACCGGGGAGCTGTTTTTT
TRBJ2-5,TRBD1,TRBV3-1,NA,CASSQAGQGQETQYF,TGTGCCAGCAGCCAAGCCGGACAGGGCCAAGAGACCCAGTACTTC
TRBJ2-2,NA,TRBV12-3/TRBV12-4,many,CASSFAAGELFF,TGTGCCAGCAGCTTCGCCGCCGGGGAGCTGTTTTTT
TRBJ2-5,NA,TRBV7-9,few,CASSLMGTQYF,TGTGCCAGCAGCTTAATGGGGACCCAGTACTTC
TRBJ2-3,TRBD1,TRBV5-1,NA,CASSLGQGAGRTQYF,TGCGCCAGCAGCTTGGGACAGGGGGCGGGACGTACGCAGTATTTT